A single sample is the source of the 29 T cell receptor beta chains below, sequenced in a study of regulatory T cells in long-lasting Graves disease. This sample's time point: newly diagnosed GD, antithyroid drugs for less than 3 months. Preparation of the TCR library used RNA extracted from PBMCs. Arm-PCR of CDR3 regions and iRepertoire HTBI primers were used to build TCR beta libraries. Using its own MiXCR run on the multiplex PCR reads, TCRdb lists one record per CDR3 protein. The table records hundreds of thousands of distinct CDR3 sequences, about 15% of them present only once. A further study also used this sample, focusing on T cells in Graves' hyperthyroidism and ophthalmopathy.

This specimen was peripheral blood mononuclear cells (PBMCs), taken at new diagnosis, from a patient treated with antithyroid drugs. These receptors all stem from a man aged 18 to 30 with Graves disease.

In this sample, this clonotype turned up many times. This sequence joins TRBV7-3 and TRBJ2-1; 13 bases are a match to TRBD2. V dropped 1 base and J dropped 6; count of bases not matched to a gene: 3. The CDR3 covers 16 residues. CDR1 and CDR2 from the germline V gene are SGHTA and FQGTGA. CDR3 bases: TGTGCCAGCAGCTTAAGACTAGCGGGAGGTATCAATGAGCAGTTCTTC. Translating gives CASSLRLAGGINEQFF.

Many counts were recorded for this clonotype. The V gene is TRBV29-1, the J gene TRBJ2-3, with D possibly being TRBD2 (6 bases). The V end was cut by 4 bases, the J end by 6 bases, with 29 bases between. Germline V gives CDR1 SQVTM, CDR2 ANQGSEA. There are 18 residues in the CDR3. CDR3 nucleotide sequence: TGCAGCGTTGCGGTGTTAATTGGGCAGGGACTCTTTGCGGATACGCAGTATTTT. This codes for CSVAVLIGQGLFADTQYF.

V and J are TRBV10-3 and TRBJ2-3, with a weak D call TRBD1 (6 bases). In germline, CDR1 is ENHRY, CDR2 SYGVKD. The CDR3 is made up of 17 amino acids. Trimming stripped 6 bases from V and 4 bases from J, with 23 bases between. The CDR3 loop reads CAISGRQGQLSSDTQYF. The CDR3 DNA reads as TGTGCCATCAGCGGAAGACAAGGACAGCTATCATCAGATACGCAGTATTTT.

In its sample, this clonotype was seen a few times. This chain uses TRBV30 with TRBJ2-1, with a weak D call TRBD2 (6 bases). This CDR3 contains 14 residues. V was pared by 5 bases and J by 5 bases, with 16 bases between. Looked up from germline, CDR1 is GTSNPN and CDR2 is SVGIG (reference sequence). The CDR3 spells CAWGFAGLNNEQFF. CDR3 nucleotide sequence: TGTGCCTGGGGCTTCGCGGGGTTGAACAATGAGCAGTTCTTC.

This clonotype was counted between two and nine times. The chain employs TRBV5-1 and TRBJ2-5; D is uncertain. The V gene lost 3 bases and the J gene lost 4 bases, with 13 bases spanning the gap. The CDR3 covers 14 residues. The V gene's germline CDR1 is SGHRS and CDR2 YFSETQ. The CDR3 spells CASSYLGKGETQYF. The CDR3 DNA is TGCGCCAGCAGCTACCTGGGGAAAGGAGAGACCCAGTACTTC.

This chain links TRBV10-3 with TRBJ1-5, with a tentative D call TRBD1 (6 bases). Trimming took 2 bases from V and 2 from J, leaving 13 bases between them. CDR3 length: 16 residues. CDR1 and CDR2 (germline): ENHRY, SYGVKD. Here the CDR3 DNA reads TGTGCCATCAGTGAGGGCGGGGGGGCTGGCAATCAGCCCCAGCATTTT. Amino acid sequence: CAISEGGGAGNQPQHF.

This clonotype was seen many times. The chain is built from TRBV7-3 and TRBJ2-3; 7 nucleotides agree with TRBD1. CDR1 is SGHTA and CDR2 is FQGTGA in the germline V gene. Trimming removed 1 base from V and 4 bases from J; junction bases left unmatched: 5. The CDR3 is 15 amino acids. The CDR3 region has the DNA TGTGCCAGCAGCTTAAAAGGGGGCGACGCAGATACGCAGTATTTT. The encoded protein is CASSLKGGDADTQYF. Combining the CDR3 with reference TRBV7-3 and TRBJ2-3 gives the whole variable domain GAGVSQTPSNKVTEKGKYVELRCDPISGHTALYWYRQSLGQGPEFLIYFQGTGAADDSGLPNDRFFAVRPEGSVSTLKIQRTERGDSAVYLCASSLKGGDADTQYFGPGTRLTVL.

The chain combines TRBV11-2 with TRBJ2-1; no clear D. The CDR3 runs 14 residues. V gave up 0 bases and J gave up 7 bases, with 10 bases separating them. CDR1 and CDR2 from the germline V gene are SGHAT and FQNNGV. Written as DNA, the CDR3 is TGTGCCAGCAGCTTAGAGGTTCTGGCGAATGAGCAGTTCTTC. Its protein product is CASSLEVLANEQFF.

This clonotype appeared many times. The chain uses TRBV2 and TRBJ2-6; perhaps TRBD2 as D (5 bases). Per the germline V gene, CDR1 is SNHLY and CDR2 is FYNNEI. CDR3 length equals 15 residues. V was trimmed by 7 bases and J by 0 bases, leaving 10 bases between them. The CDR3 DNA is TGTGCCAGCAATAGCGCTTACTCTGGGGCCAACGTCCTGACTTTC. Protein: CASNSAYSGANVLTF.

The table lists this clonotype with many counts. The chain recombines TRBV28 with TRBJ2-7; the D is unclear. V dropped 7 bases and J dropped 2 bases, with 15 bases sitting between them. CDR1 is MDHEN and CDR2 is SYDVKM in the germline V gene. There are 14 residues in the CDR3. CDR3 protein: CASTSLLSPYEQYF. The CDR3 DNA sequence: TGTGCCAGCACGTCGCTTCTCAGCCCCTACGAGCAGTACTTC.

A few counts support this clonotype. The V call is TRBV12-3 or TRBV12-4, the J call TRBJ1-5; tentatively, D is TRBD1 (5 bases). This CDR3 has 16 amino acids. V lost 7 bases and J lost 0, with 16 bases in between. The CDR3 reads CASNPEGTNSNQPQHF. The CDR3 bases are TGTGCCAGCAACCCTGAGGGGACTAATAGCAATCAGCCCCAGCATTTT.

This clonotype showed up many times. The rearrangement links TRBV2 to TRBJ2-3; D call uncertain. Trimming left V 7 bases short and J 2 bases short, with 4 bases between. Germline V CDR1 and CDR2: SNHLY, FYNNEI. The CDR3 is made up of 11 amino acids. The CDR3 here is CASKYTDTQYF. CDR3 coding DNA: TGTGCCAGCAAGTACACAGATACGCAGTATTTT.

The V call is TRBV27, the J call TRBJ2-7; 7 bases agree with TRBD2. V dropped 6 bases and J dropped 6; count of bases not matched to a gene: 14. CDR1 and CDR2 (germline): MNHEY, SMNVEV (reference sequence). This CDR3 is 15 amino acids long. CDR3 amino acids: CASSPGRESYFEQYF. For the CDR3, the DNA is TGTGCCAGCAGCCCCGGGCGGGAGAGTTATTTCGAGCAGTACTTC.

The table lists this clonotype with many counts. This chain joins TRBV12-3 or TRBV12-4 and TRBJ2-1, with 12 bases lining up with TRBD2. The CDR3 runs to 13 residues. V was pared by 10 bases and J by 7 bases, with 5 bases of the junction left unmatched. The chain's CDR3 is CAMTSGSGNEQFF. The DNA of the CDR3 is TGTGCCATGACTAGCGGGAGTGGAAATGAGCAGTTCTTC.

This clonotype showed up many times. The chain carries TRBV20-1 and TRBJ2-3; 10 nucleotides line up with TRBD1. The length of the CDR3 is 14 residues. Per germline, CDR1 DFQATT and CDR2 SNEGSKA (reference sequence). V trimming: 5 bases; J trimming: 2 bases; junction bases outside the gene matches: 4. The CDR3 DNA reads as TGCAGTGCTGCCGGGACAGGGGACACAGATACGCAGTATTTT. This codes for CSAAGTGDTDTQYF.

On this clonotype itself: A much more abundant neighbour one base away suggests this may be a read error. CDR3 nucleotide sequence: TGCGCCAGCGGCACAAACCAGGGATCTGAGCAGTTCTTC. It specifies CASGTNQGSEQFF. The chain carries TRBV4-1 and TRBJ2-1; D may be TRBD1 (5 bases). CDR1 is MGHRA, CDR2 YSYEKL, per germline. Trimming took off 8 bases at V and 9 bases at J, with 17 bases between the two ends. CDR3 length: 13 amino acids.

This clonotype was seen ten or more times. The chain recombines TRBV27 with TRBJ1-5; 10 bases line up with TRBD1. The CDR3 contains 16 residues. J was trimmed by 7 bases and V by 6 bases; bases with no gene match: 12. In germline, CDR1 is MNHEY, CDR2 SMNVEV (reference sequence). DNA for the CDR3: TGTGCCAGCAGAGGTGGGACAGGGGCCTGGGGCCAGCCCCAGCATTTT. It encodes CASRGGTGAWGQPQHF.

V is TRBV27 and J is TRBJ1-3; no definite D call. The CDR3 consists of 13 residues. V lost 2 bases and J lost 2, with 4 bases in between. Germline CDR1 is MNHEY and CDR2 is SMNVEV (reference sequence). In DNA, the CDR3 is TGTGCCAGCAGTTTACAGGCTGGAAACACCATATATTTT. Protein: CASSLQAGNTIYF.

This clonotype was picked up a small number of times. CDR3 protein: CASSDRGQGGNEQYF. The CDR3 coding sequence is TGTGCCAGCAGTGACAGGGGACAGGGGGGAAACGAGCAGTACTTC. The V and J genes are TRBV2 and TRBJ2-7, with 11 bases matching TRBD1. The CDR3 loop spans 15 amino acids. Looked up from germline, CDR1 is SNHLY and CDR2 is FYNNEI. Trimming took 3 bases from V and 5 from J; bases not matched to a gene: 6.

This chain connects TRBV30 to TRBJ1-5; D gene ambiguous. The germline V gene encodes CDR1 GTSNPN and CDR2 SVGIG (reference sequence). The CDR3 covers 14 residues. V gave up 0 bases and J gave up 7 bases, with 13 bases separating them. In DNA form, the CDR3 reads TGTGCCTGGAGTGTAGACTGGGCACAGCAGCCCCAGCATTTT. Residues: CAWSVDWAQQPQHF.

This chain uses TRBV10-3 with TRBJ1-1; D is unclear. This CDR3 region has 14 residues. Per the germline V gene, CDR1 is ENHRY and CDR2 is SYGVKD. V was cut by 8 bases and J by 3 bases, with 16 bases left in between. CDR3 sequence (DNA): TGTGCCATCCGTCCGGGCGGGGTGGACACTGAAGCTTTCTTT. It codes for CAIRPGGVDTEAFF.

The DNA of the CDR3 is TGTGCCAGCAGCCCGAGAGGGGGAGCTCGTTACAATGAGCAGTTCTTC. It yields the protein CASSPRGGARYNEQFF. The V call is TRBV7-9, the J call TRBJ2-1; possibly TRBD1 for D (6 bases). Germline V gene sequence: CDR1 SEHNR, CDR2 FQNEAQ (reference sequence). Trimming took 5 bases from V and 4 from J, leaving 18 bases between them. This CDR3 spans 16 amino acids.

The V call is TRBV4-1, the J call TRBJ2-2, with D unclear. Per the germline V gene, CDR1 is MGHRA and CDR2 is YSYEKL. The V end was cut by 1 base, the J end by 6 bases, with 15 bases between. This CDR3 region has 16 residues. CDR3: CASSQGMSVQSGELFF. In DNA form, the CDR3 reads TGCGCCAGCAGCCAAGGGATGTCAGTTCAATCCGGGGAGCTGTTTTTT.

This clonotype occurred a few times. V and J are TRBV9 and TRBJ2-7; no clear D. Germline V gene lookup returns CDR1 SGDLS and CDR2 YYNGEE. The germline V and J ends were trimmed by 4 bases and 1 base, with 15 bases remaining between them. The CDR3 contains 15 residues. As DNA, the CDR3 is TGTGCCAGCAGCCCGAATGGGAACCCTTCCTACGAGCAGTACTTC. As protein: CASSPNGNPSYEQYF.

Concerning this clonotype: It may be a read error: a sequence one base away is much more abundant. The J gene is TRBJ1-1, the V gene TRBV20-1; 9 nucleotides match TRBD1. Germline V gene sequence: CDR1 DFQATT, CDR2 SNEGSKA (reference sequence). This CDR3 spans 12 amino acids. J lost 11 bases, V lost 5 bases, and 9 bases had no gene match. The CDR3 DNA reads as TGCAGTGCTCAGCGTGACAGGGGGTATGCTTTCTTT. Translating it yields CSAQRDRGYAFF.

At least ten counts were recorded for this clonotype. The V gene is TRBV29-1, the J gene TRBJ2-1; TRBD2 matches at 11 bases. Germline assignment: CDR1 SQVTM and CDR2 ANQGSEA. This CDR3 comprises 13 residues. Trimming at V came to 6 bases and at J to 6 bases, leaving 4 bases not matched to a gene. Here the CDR3 reads CSVLAGVGNEQFF. The CDR3 DNA sequence: TGCAGCGTACTAGCGGGAGTTGGCAATGAGCAGTTCTTC.

The chain links TRBV12-3 or TRBV12-4 to TRBJ1-5, with TRBD1 identical over 9 bases. This CDR3 is built from 15 residues. The J segment lost 6 bases and the V segment lost 0 bases, leaving 3 bases of the junction unmatched. The CDR3, as DNA: TGTGCCAGCAGTTTAGCACAGGGGGCAGGTCAGCCCCAGCATTTT. It encodes CASSLAQGAGQPQHF.

The chain links TRBV11-2 to TRBJ1-5, with TRBD1 as a possible D gene (5 bases). V was clipped by 5 bases and J by 13 bases, with 18 bases between them. This CDR3 comprises 13 residues. CDR1 is SGHAT, CDR2 FQNNGV, per germline. The CDR3 reads CASSRSTSGQQHF. Written as DNA, the CDR3 is TGTGCCAGCAGCCGATCCACCTCAGGGCAGCAGCATTTT.

This clonotype came up a few times. The chain couples TRBV20-1 to TRBJ1-2; 8 bases fit TRBD1. J lost 4 bases, V lost 5 bases, and 6 bases had no gene match. The CDR3 sequence is 13 residues long. Looked up from germline, CDR1 is DFQATT and CDR2 is SNEGSKA (reference sequence). The chain's CDR3 is CSASRQGLYGYTF. The CDR3 DNA reads TGCAGTGCTTCAAGACAGGGGCTCTATGGCTACACCTTC.